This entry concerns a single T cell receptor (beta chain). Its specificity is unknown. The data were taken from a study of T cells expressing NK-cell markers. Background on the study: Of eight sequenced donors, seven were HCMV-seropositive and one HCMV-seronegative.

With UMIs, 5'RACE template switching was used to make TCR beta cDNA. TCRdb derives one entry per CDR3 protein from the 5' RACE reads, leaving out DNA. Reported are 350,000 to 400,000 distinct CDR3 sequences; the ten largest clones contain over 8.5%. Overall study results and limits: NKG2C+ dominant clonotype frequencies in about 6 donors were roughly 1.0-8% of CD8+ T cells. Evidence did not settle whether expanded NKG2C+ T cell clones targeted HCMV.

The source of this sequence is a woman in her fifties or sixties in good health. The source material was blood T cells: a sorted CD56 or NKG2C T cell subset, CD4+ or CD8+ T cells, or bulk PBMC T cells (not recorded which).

CDR3 loop: CASSGSGRSDTQYF. J is TRBJ2-3 and V is TRBV28; the TRBD2 assignment by TCRdb is unverifiable without DNA. This CDR3 region has 14 residues. Germline-derived CDR1 and CDR2 are MDHEN and SYDVKM.